This T cell receptor beta chain was sequenced during a study of shared clonotypes between healthy human individuals. Regarding this clone: The target antigen is unknown.

The donors, healthy adults who were HIV-negative, had experienced no recent acute infections or vaccinations. The study separated CD4+ cells into CD45RA+ naive and CD45RA-negative memory subsets. Whole-study findings and limits: Unshared clonotypes carried lower generation probabilities than those common to all four donors. The sharing of roughly 5% of naive CD4 clonotypes was seen across a few donors.

Trimming took 6 bases from V and 0 from J, leaving 15 bases between them. Germline V gives CDR1 MDHEN, CDR2 SYDVKM. The CDR3 sequence is 17 residues long. The repertoire was sequenced with immunoSEQ multiplex PCR; TCRdb's copy has only in-frame clones and lacks some. The sample contains about 300,000 clones, less than 85% of which appear only once. This clonotype originated in a young man in good health. The rearrangement links TRBV28 to TRBJ2-6; maybe TRBD1 (6 bases). The sequenced sample was memory CD4+ T cells sorted from blood. Subset: CD45RA-negative fraction. Here the CDR3 DNA reads TGTGCCAGCAGCTGGGCGCAGGACAGCTCTGGGGCCAACGTCCTGACTTTC. The encoded protein is CASSWAQDSSGANVLTF.